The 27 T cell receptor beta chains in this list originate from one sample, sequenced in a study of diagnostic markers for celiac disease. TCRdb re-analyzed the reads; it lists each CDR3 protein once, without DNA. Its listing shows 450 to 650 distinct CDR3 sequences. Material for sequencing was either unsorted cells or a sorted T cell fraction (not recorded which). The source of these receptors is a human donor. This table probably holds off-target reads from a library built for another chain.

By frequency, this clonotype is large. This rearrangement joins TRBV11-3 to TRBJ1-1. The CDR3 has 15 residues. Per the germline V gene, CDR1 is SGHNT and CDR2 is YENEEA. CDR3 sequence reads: CASSFGKLMNTEAFF.

CDR3 in amino acids: CSVTRATADTQYF. The V gene is TRBV29-1, the J gene TRBJ2-3; the D call of TRBD2 rests on TCRdb alone, since no DNA is present to check it. Per germline, CDR1 SQVTM and CDR2 ANQGSEA. The CDR3 sequence is 13 residues long.

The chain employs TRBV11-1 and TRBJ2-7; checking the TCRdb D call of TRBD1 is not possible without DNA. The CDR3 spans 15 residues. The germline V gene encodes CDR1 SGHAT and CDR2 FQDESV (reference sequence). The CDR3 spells CASSFGLAGPYEQYF. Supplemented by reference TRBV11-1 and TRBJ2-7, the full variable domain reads EAEVAQSPRYKITEKSQAVAFWCDPISGHATLYWYRQILGQGPELLVQFQDESVVDDSQLPKDRFSAERLKGVDSTLKIQPAELGDSAMYLCASSFGLAGPYEQYFGPGTRLTVT.

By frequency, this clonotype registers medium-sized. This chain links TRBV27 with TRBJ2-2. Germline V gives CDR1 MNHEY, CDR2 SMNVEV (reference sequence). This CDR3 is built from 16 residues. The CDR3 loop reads CASSFLPPPNTGELFF.

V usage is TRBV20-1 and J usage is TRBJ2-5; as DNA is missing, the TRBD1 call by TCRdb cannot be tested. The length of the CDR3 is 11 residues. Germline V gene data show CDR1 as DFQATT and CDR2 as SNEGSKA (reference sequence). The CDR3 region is CSAIPLETQYF.

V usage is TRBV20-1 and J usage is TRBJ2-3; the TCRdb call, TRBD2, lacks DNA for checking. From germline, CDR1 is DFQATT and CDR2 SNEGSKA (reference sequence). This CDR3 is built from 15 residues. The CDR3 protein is CSAGTSGRGTDTQYF.

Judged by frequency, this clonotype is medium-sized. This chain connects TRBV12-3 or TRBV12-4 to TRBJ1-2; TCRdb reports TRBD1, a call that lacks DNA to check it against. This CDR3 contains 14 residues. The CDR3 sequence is CASSFWQGDYGYTF.

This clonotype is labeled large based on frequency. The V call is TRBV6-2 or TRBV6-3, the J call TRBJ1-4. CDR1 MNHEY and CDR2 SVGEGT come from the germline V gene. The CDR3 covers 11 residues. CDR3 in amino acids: CASSQSEKLFF.

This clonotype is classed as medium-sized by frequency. The CDR3 protein is CASSMEGNTEAFF. The V call is TRBV19, the J call TRBJ1-1. The CDR3 runs to 13 residues. In germline, CDR1 is LNHDA, CDR2 SQIVND (reference sequence).

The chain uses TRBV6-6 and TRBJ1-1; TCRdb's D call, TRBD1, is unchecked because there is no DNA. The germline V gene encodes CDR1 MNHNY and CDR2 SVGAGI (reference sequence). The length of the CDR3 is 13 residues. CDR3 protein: CASSSTGGTEAFF.

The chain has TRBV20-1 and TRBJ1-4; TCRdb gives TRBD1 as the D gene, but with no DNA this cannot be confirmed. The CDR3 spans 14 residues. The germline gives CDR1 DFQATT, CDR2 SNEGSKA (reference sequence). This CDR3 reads CSAQQRTGDEKLFF.

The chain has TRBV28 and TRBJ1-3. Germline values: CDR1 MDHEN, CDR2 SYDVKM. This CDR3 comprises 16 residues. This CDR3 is CASSFSSKFTGNTIYF.

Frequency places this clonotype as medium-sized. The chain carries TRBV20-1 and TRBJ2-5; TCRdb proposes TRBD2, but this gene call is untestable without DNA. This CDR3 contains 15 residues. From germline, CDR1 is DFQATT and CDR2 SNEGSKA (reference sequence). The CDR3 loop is CSARERTRGQETQYF.

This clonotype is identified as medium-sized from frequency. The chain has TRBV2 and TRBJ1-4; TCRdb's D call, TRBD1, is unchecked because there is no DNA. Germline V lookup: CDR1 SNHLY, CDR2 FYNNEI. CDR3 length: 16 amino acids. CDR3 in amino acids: CASSERQGTANEKLFF. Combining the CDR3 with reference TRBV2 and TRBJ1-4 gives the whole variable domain EPEVTQTPSHQVTQMGQEVILRCVPISNHLYFYWYRQILGQKVEFLVSFYNNEISEKSEIFDDQFSVERPDGSNFTLKIRSTKLEDSAMYFCASSERQGTANEKLFFGSGTQLSVL.

CDR3 amino acids: CASSPPYGQETQYF. The chain couples TRBV18 to TRBJ2-5. CDR1 is KGHSH and CDR2 is LQKENI in the germline V gene. The CDR3 sequence is 14 residues long.

CDR3: CASRKGGATEAFF. This chain joins TRBV12-3 or TRBV12-4 and TRBJ1-1; TCRdb selects TRBD1, and the lack of DNA leaves this call unchecked. The CDR3 extends over 13 amino acids.

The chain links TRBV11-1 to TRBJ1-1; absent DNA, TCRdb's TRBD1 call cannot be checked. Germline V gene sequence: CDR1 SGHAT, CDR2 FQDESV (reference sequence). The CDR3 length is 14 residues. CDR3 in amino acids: CASSLGRGSTEAFF.

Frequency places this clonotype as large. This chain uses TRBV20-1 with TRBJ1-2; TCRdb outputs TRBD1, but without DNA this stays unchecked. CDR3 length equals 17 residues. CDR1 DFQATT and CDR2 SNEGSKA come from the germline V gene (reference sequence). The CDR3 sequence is CSARDPLLGRGPDGYTF.

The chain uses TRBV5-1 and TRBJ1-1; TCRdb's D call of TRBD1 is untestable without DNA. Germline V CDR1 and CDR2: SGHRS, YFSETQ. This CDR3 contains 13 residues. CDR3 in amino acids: CASSLEGDREAFF.

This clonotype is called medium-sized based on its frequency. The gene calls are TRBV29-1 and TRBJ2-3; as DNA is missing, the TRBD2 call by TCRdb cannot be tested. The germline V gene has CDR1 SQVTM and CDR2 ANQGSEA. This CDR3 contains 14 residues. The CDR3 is CSVESERDGDTQYF.

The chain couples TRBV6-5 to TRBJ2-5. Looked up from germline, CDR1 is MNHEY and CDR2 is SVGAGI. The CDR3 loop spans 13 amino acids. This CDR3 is CASRRTVQETQYF.

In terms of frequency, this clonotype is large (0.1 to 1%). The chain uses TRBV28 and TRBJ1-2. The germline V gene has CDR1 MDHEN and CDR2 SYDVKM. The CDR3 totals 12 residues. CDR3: CASLTLSYGYTF.

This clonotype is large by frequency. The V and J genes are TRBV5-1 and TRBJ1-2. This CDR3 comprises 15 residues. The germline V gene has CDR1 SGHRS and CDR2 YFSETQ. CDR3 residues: CASSFSLQSNYGYTF.

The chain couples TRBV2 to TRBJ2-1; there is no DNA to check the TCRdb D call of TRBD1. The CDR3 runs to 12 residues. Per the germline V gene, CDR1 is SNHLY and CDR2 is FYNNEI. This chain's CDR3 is CASRSSGGQQFF.

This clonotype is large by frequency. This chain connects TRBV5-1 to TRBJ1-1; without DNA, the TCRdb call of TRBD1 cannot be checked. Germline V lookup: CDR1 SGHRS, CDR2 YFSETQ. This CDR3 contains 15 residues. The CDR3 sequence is CASSLRGQFNTEAFF. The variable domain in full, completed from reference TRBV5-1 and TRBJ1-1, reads KAGVTQTPRYLIKTRGQQVTLSCSPISGHRSVSWYQQTPGQGLQFLFEYFSETQRNKGNFPGRFSGRQFSNSRSEMNVSTLELGDSALYLCASSLRGQFNTEAFFGQGTRLTVV.

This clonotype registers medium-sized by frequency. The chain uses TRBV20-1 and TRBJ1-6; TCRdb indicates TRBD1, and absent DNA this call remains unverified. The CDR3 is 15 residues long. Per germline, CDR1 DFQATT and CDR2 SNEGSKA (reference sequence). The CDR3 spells CSARDGGDRGSPLHF.

The CDR3 is CAIRQGGTKNIQYF. The chain uses TRBV10-3 and TRBJ2-4; TCRdb reports TRBD1, a call that lacks DNA to check it against. The CDR3 consists of 14 residues. Looked up from germline, CDR1 is ENHRY and CDR2 is SYGVKD.